This T cell receptor (beta chain) was recorded in a study of cytomegalovirus exposure and HLA in healthy donors. Turning to the study itself: The same platform was used for the 130 or so validation repertoires as for the approximately 630 first-cohort repertoires, as reported in a later analysis. Findings and caveats of the study: A classifier reportedly called cytomegalovirus status with high sensitivity and specificity. In the 130 or so validation repertoires, just under 95% of cluster scores exceeded 0, per a later analysis.

The germline V gene has CDR1 SGHRS and CDR2 YFSETQ. The junction had 6 bases not matched to a gene; V was cut back by 4 bases and J by 7 bases. The CDR3 has 14 residues. With respect to this clone: Its antigen is not known.

Assay: immunoSEQ multiplex PCR; the TCRdb copy retains only in-frame clones and omits some. The repertoire holds about 200,000 clones, over 65% seen once, with roughly 5.7% in the top ten. This TCR came from a woman aged 18-29 years in good health and CMV-seronegative. The chain carries TRBV5-1 and TRBJ2-1; 9 nucleotides match TRBD1. The specimen sequenced was PBMCs. In DNA form, the CDR3 reads TGCGCCAGCAGCCCACAGACAGGGGGTAATGAGCAGTTCTTC. It encodes CASSPQTGGNEQFF.